Sequencing of this T cell receptor beta chain was carried out in a study of T-cell reconstitution after alpha-beta-depleted transplantation in children. This sample's TCRbeta library carried unique molecular identifier barcodes. From the PCR reads, TCRdb called clonotypes with MiXCR, one entry per CDR3 protein. The table records 500,000 to 600,000 distinct CDR3 sequences, around 19% of them present only once. This clonotype has only a few counts. The CDR3 has 12 amino acids. V was shortened by 6 bases and J by 4 bases, with 9 bases between the two germline ends. Germline lookup yields CDR1 MNHEY and CDR2 SVGAGI.

The chain is built from TRBV6-5 and TRBJ1-2; D uncertain. Sequences were derived from PBMCs from the stem cell graft donor, sampled from the stem cell graft. This TCR was sampled from a human donor who donated a stem cell graft to a child with acute lymphoblastic leukemia. The CDR3 reads CASRNPLYGYTF. As DNA, the CDR3 is TGTGCCAGCAGGAACCCCCTCTATGGCTACACCTTC.